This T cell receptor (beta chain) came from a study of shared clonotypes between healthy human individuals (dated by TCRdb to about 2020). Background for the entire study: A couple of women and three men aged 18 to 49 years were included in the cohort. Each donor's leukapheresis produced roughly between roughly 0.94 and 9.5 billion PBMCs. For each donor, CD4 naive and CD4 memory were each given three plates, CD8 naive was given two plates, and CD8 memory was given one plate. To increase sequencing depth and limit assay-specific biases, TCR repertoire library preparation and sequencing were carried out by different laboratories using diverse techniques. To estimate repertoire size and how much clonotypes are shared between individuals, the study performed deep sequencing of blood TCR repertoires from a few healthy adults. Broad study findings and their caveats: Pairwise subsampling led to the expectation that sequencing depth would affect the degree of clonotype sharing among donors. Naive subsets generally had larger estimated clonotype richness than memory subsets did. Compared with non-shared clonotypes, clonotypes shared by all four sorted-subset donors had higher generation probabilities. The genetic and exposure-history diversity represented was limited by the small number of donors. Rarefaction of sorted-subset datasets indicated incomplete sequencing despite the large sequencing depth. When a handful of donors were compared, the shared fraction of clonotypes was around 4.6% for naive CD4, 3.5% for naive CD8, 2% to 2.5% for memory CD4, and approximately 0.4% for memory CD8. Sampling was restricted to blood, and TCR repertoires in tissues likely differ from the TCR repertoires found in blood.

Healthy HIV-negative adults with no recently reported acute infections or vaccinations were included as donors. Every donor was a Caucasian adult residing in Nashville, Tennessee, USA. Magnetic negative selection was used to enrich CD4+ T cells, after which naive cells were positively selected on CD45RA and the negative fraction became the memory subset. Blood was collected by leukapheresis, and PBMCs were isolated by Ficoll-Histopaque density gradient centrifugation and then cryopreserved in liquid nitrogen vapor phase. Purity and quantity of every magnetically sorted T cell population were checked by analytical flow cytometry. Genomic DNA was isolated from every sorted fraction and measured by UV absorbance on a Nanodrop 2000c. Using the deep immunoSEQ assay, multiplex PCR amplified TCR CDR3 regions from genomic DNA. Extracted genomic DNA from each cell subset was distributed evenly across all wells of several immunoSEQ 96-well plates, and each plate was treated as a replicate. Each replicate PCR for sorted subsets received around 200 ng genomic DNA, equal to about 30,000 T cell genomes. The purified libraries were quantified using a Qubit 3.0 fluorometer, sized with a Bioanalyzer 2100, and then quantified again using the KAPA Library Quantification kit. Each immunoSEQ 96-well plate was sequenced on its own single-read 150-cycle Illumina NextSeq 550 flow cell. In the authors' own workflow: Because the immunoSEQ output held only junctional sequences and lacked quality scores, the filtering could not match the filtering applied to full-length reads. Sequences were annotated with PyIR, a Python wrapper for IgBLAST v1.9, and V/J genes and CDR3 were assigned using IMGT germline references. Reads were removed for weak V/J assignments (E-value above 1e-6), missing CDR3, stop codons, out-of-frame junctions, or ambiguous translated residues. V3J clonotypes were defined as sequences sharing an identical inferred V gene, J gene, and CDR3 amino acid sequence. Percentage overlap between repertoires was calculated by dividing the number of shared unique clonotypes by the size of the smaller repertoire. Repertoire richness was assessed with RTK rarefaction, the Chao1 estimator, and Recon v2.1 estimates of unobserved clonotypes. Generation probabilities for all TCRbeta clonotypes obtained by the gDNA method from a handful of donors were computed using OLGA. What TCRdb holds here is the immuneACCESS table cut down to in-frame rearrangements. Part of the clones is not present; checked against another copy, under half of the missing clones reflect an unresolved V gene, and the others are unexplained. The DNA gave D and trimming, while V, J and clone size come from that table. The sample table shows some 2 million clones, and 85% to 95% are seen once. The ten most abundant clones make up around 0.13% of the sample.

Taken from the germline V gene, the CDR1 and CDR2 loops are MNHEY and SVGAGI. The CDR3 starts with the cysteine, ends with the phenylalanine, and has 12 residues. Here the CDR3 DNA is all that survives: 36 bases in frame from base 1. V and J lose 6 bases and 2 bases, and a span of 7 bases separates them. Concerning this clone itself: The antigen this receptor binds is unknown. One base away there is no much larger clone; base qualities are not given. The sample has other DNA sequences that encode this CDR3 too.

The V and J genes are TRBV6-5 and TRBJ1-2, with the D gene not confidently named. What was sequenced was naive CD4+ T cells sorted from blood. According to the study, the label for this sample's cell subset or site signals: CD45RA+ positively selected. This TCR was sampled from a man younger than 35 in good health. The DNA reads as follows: TGTGCCAGCAGCCGTCAGAACTATGGCTACACCTTC. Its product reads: CASSRQNYGYTF.